These 27 T cell receptor beta chains were all obtained from the same sample, sequenced in a study of OX40 agonist ivuxolimab in advanced cancers. The protocol was immunoSEQ multiplex PCR, while the TCRdb copy is restricted to in-frame clones and leaves out a portion. The data contain around 17,000 clones, more than 85% of them singletons. This material consisted of CD4+ or CD8+ T cells sorted from blood, taken in a trial of the OX40 agonist ivuxolimab. All receptors come from an adult with an advanced solid tumor such as melanoma, head and neck, liver or kidney cancer.

This rearrangement joins TRBV5-6 to TRBJ2-2; perhaps TRBD2 as D (6 bases). Germline CDR1 SGHDT, CDR2 YYEEEE. The CDR3 sequence is 15 residues long. V gave up 3 bases and J gave up 0 bases, with 9 bases separating them. This chain's CDR3 is CASSYGGTNTGELFF. The CDR3 region has the DNA TGTGCCAGCAGCTACGGGGGAACGAACACCGGGGAGCTGTTTTTT.

The chain has TRBV5-4 and TRBJ2-7; D unresolved. Germline V gene data show CDR1 as SGHNT and CDR2 as YYREEE (reference sequence). Trimming left V 2 bases short and J 0 bases short, with 12 bases between. The CDR3 is 15 residues long. CDR3: CASSFGTAHSYEQYF. The CDR3 coding sequence is TGTGCCAGCAGCTTTGGCACCGCTCACTCCTACGAGCAGTACTTC.

This chain joins TRBV29-1 and TRBJ2-7, with 11 nucleotides matching TRBD2. CDR3 length equals 15 residues. CDR1 and CDR2 from the germline V gene are SQVTM and ANQGSEA. Losses at the gene ends were 2 bases for V and 3 bases for J; bases not matched to a gene: 6. CDR3 DNA sequence: TGCAGCGTTGAAACTGGGACTAGCGGCCGCTACGAGCAGTACTTC. This encodes CSVETGTSGRYEQYF.

The rearrangement links TRBV4-1 to TRBJ1-6, with unresolved D. Germline values: CDR1 MGHRA, CDR2 YSYEKL. The V end lost 0 bases, the J end lost 8 bases, and 14 bases lay between the germline ends. This CDR3 comprises 16 residues. The CDR3, as DNA: TGCGCCAGCAGCCAAGATATACTAAGAACGGATTCACCCCTCCACTTT. Its translation: CASSQDILRTDSPLHF.

The chain recombines TRBV5-1 with TRBJ2-5; D gene ambiguous. CDR3 size: 15 residues. Germline V CDR1 and CDR2: SGHRS, YFSETQ. V was cut by 2 bases and J by 4 bases, with 15 bases left in between. CDR3 protein: CASSLRLGMRETQYF. Here the CDR3 DNA reads TGCGCCAGCAGCTTAAGGCTGGGGATGAGAGAGACCCAGTACTTC.

V is TRBV5-6 and J is TRBJ1-1, with TRBD1 identical over 7 bases. J gave up 3 bases and V 1 base, and 3 bases lay outside the gene matches. CDR3 length: 14 residues. Germline assignment: CDR1 SGHDT and CDR2 YYEEEE. The CDR3 region is CASSLHRGHTEAFF. Written as DNA, the CDR3 is TGTGCCAGCAGCTTGCACAGGGGACACACTGAAGCTTTCTTT. Variable domain in full (rest from reference TRBV5-6 and TRBJ1-1): DAGVTQSPTHLIKTRGQQVTLRCSPKSGHDTVSWYQQALGQGPQFIFQYYEEEERQRGNFPDRFSGHQFPNYSSELNVNALLLGDSALYLCASSLHRGHTEAFFGQGTRLTVV.

The genes are TRBV5-1 and TRBJ2-3, with 7 bases fitting TRBD2. The CDR3 length is 14 residues. Germline V lookup: CDR1 SGHRS, CDR2 YFSETQ. Unmatched junction bases numbered 7, after V lost 3 bases and J lost 6 bases. The CDR3: CASSWGGLQDTQYF. The CDR3 nucleotides read TGCGCCAGCAGCTGGGGGGGACTCCAGGATACGCAGTATTTT.

V gene TRBV11-2 combines with J gene TRBJ2-7; TRBD2 might be the D (6 bases). CDR1 is SGHAT, CDR2 FQNNGV, per germline. The V and J ends lost 5 bases and 0 bases respectively, with 14 bases between them. The length of the CDR3 is 15 residues. The chain's CDR3 is CASSPPREPSYEQYF. CDR3 coding DNA: TGTGCCAGCAGCCCACCCCGGGAGCCCTCCTACGAGCAGTACTTC. Drawing the rest from reference TRBV11-2 and TRBJ2-7, the complete variable domain is EAGVAQSPRYKIIEKRQSVAFWCNPISGHATLYWYQQILGQGPKLLIQFQNNGVVDDSQLPKDRFSAERLKGVDSTLKIQPAKLEDSAVYLCASSPPREPSYEQYFGPGTRLTVT.

The V and J genes are TRBV28 and TRBJ1-2; no definite D call. Germline-derived CDR1 and CDR2 are MDHEN and SYDVKM. The CDR3 is 14 residues long. Trimming shortened V by 3 bases and J by 5 bases, and 13 bases separated the two germline ends. The CDR3 loop is CASSFPRTQYGYTF. The CDR3 DNA reads TGTGCCAGCAGTTTCCCCAGGACGCAATATGGCTACACCTTC.

This chain connects TRBV10-3 to TRBJ2-5; TRBD2 matches 9 bases. Looked up from germline, CDR1 is ENHRY and CDR2 is SYGVKD. V shed 6 bases, J shed 0 bases, and the junction held 8 bases outside the gene matches. The CDR3 is made up of 16 amino acids. The CDR3: CAIRASTSGYQETQYF. CDR3 sequence (DNA): TGTGCCATCAGGGCCTCGACTAGCGGTTACCAAGAGACCCAGTACTTC.

This chain uses TRBV27 with TRBJ2-5, with 12 bases lining up with TRBD2. Germline CDR1 MNHEY, CDR2 SMNVEV (reference sequence). V was clipped by 6 bases and J by 5 bases; unmatched bases: 7. CDR3 length: 15 residues. The CDR3 loop reads CASSPLAGGLETQYF. The CDR3 nucleotides read TGTGCCAGCAGCCCCCTAGCGGGGGGGCTCGAGACCCAGTACTTC.

The chain joins TRBV4-1 to TRBJ1-5; D not resolved. This CDR3 spans 13 amino acids. Trimming took off 0 bases at V and 6 bases at J, with 6 bases between the two ends. Germline values: CDR1 MGHRA, CDR2 YSYEKL. CDR3 amino acids: CASSQDSSQPQHF. The CDR3 DNA reads TGCGCCAGCAGCCAAGATTCTTCTCAGCCCCAGCATTTT.

The gene calls are TRBV19 and TRBJ2-7; D tentatively reads TRBD1 or TRBD2 (5 bases each). V lost 8 bases and J 5 bases, leaving 10 bases between the germline ends. Germline V gene lookup returns CDR1 LNHDA and CDR2 SQIVND (reference sequence). The CDR3 spans 11 residues. Here the CDR3 DNA reads TGTGCCAGTCAAGGGGACGACGAGCAGTACTTC. It specifies CASQGDDEQYF.

V gene TRBV28 combines with J gene TRBJ2-1; D remains unclear. Germline V CDR1 and CDR2: MDHEN, SYDVKM. This CDR3 contains 13 residues. The V end lost 7 bases, the J end lost 6 bases, and 13 bases lay between the germline ends. CDR3 region: CASTPGGRNEQFF. CDR3 nucleotide sequence: TGTGCCAGCACCCCCGGCGGACGCAATGAGCAGTTCTTC.

The chain combines TRBV11-2 with TRBJ1-1; TRBD1 is a possible D gene (5 bases). V dropped 9 bases and J dropped 5 bases, with 10 bases sitting between them. The length of the CDR3 is 11 residues. Germline CDR1 reads SGHAT; CDR2 reads FQNNGV. In DNA, the CDR3 is TGTGCCAGTCATGGGGGGACTGAAGCTTTCTTT. The encoded protein is CASHGGTEAFF.

This clone was recorded once. The genes are TRBV7-9 and TRBJ1-3; possible D gene TRBD1, 5 bases. The CDR3 loop spans 17 amino acids. Germline CDR1 reads SEHNR; CDR2 reads FQNEAQ (reference sequence). Trimming removed 0 bases at V and 0 bases at J, with 12 bases between. The CDR3 DNA follows: TGTGCCAGCAGCTTAGCGGGACTTCCCAGCTCTGGAAACACCATATATTTT. Residues: CASSLAGLPSSGNTIYF.

On this clone itself: The junction departs from the called germline gene at one end, perhaps through a read error. The gene calls are TRBV5-4 and TRBJ2-1; D unresolved. This CDR3 comprises 15 residues. The V gene's germline CDR1 is SGHNT and CDR2 YYREEE (reference sequence). The CDR3 sequence is CASRLDGFSNYEQFF. CDR3 coding DNA: TGTGCCAGCAGATTGGATGGTTTCAGTAACTATGAGCAGTTCTTC.

This chain connects TRBV5-1 to TRBJ2-1; D perhaps matches TRBD1 (5 bases). CDR3 length: 13 amino acids. Germline CDR1 reads SGHRS; CDR2 reads YFSETQ. Deletions cut 0 bases from V and 6 bases from J, with 7 bases between. The CDR3 here is CASSLGGFNEQFF. CDR3 in DNA: TGCGCCAGCAGCTTGGGGGGCTTCAATGAGCAGTTCTTC. The full variable domain, in which reference TRBV5-1 and TRBJ2-1 provide the parts outside the CDR3, is KAGVTQTPRYLIKTRGQQVTLSCSPISGHRSVSWYQQTPGQGLQFLFEYFSETQRNKGNFPGRFSGRQFSNSRSEMNVSTLELGDSALYLCASSLGGFNEQFFGPGTRLTVL.

The chain uses TRBV11-2 and TRBJ2-1, with D tentatively TRBD2 (6 bases). CDR1 is SGHAT and CDR2 is FQNNGV in the germline V gene. Trimming removed 5 bases at V and 4 bases at J, with 18 bases between. The CDR3 sequence is 16 residues long. The CDR3 region has the DNA TGTGCCAGCAGCCAGAGTTCCGGGACTCCTTACAATGAGCAGTTCTTC. Protein: CASSQSSGTPYNEQFF.

The chain employs TRBV7-9 and TRBJ2-7; D might be TRBD1 (6 bases). Between the trimmed V and J ends, which lost 1 base and 4 bases, there was a span of 8 bases. The CDR3 runs 13 residues. The germline CDR1 and CDR2 sequences are SEHNR and FQNEAQ (reference sequence). The CDR3 DNA follows: TGTGCCAGCAGCTTAGGAGGGGGATACGAGCAGTACTTC. Translated, it gives CASSLGGGYEQYF.

This clone came up once. The chain links TRBV6-4 to TRBJ2-3; 8 bases agree with TRBD2. J lost 6 bases, V lost 6 bases, and 23 bases had no gene match. The CDR3 is 19 residues long. Germline CDR1 and CDR2: MRHNA and SNTAGT. The CDR3 reads CASRSGRAGDGPNGDTQYF. The CDR3 coding sequence is TGTGCCAGCAGGAGTGGTCGAGCGGGAGATGGGCCCAATGGGGATACGCAGTATTTT.

The V gene is TRBV15, the J gene TRBJ2-7, with TRBD2 identical over 7 bases. V shed 8 bases and J 7 bases; nucleotides not matched to a gene: 5. The CDR3 is made up of 11 amino acids. The germline V gene encodes CDR1 LNHNV and CDR2 YYDKDF (reference sequence). The CDR3 DNA reads TGTGCCACCTCCGGGGGGTGGGAGCAGTACTTC. Amino acids: CATSGGWEQYF.

The chain carries TRBV28 and TRBJ1-4, with D perhaps TRBD1 (6 bases). Germline V gene lookup returns CDR1 MDHEN and CDR2 SYDVKM. V dropped 5 bases and J dropped 7 bases, with 17 bases sitting between them. The CDR3 spans 15 residues. The DNA of the CDR3 is TGTGCCAGCAGTCAATGGACAGAACTTGGTGAAAAACTGTTTTTT. It encodes CASSQWTELGEKLFF.

CDR3 protein: CASSLSQNTEAFF. The CDR3 DNA sequence: TGTGCCAGCAGCCTCTCCCAGAACACTGAAGCTTTCTTT. The chain links TRBV7-6 to TRBJ1-1, with D unclear. Germline CDR1 is SGHVS and CDR2 is FNYEAQ. The V end was cut by 5 bases, the J end by 1 base, with 8 bases between. The CDR3 is made up of 13 amino acids.

The chain is built from TRBV5-4 and TRBJ1-1, with D unresolved. V lost 0 bases and J lost 1, with 4 bases in between. This CDR3 is 13 amino acids long. From germline, CDR1 is SGHNT and CDR2 YYREEE (reference sequence). Here the CDR3 reads CASSLEKNTEAFF. The CDR3 DNA sequence: TGTGCCAGCAGCTTGGAAAAGAACACTGAAGCTTTCTTT.

In its sample, this clone was seen once. The chain links TRBV6-5 to TRBJ2-7, with 7 nucleotides matching TRBD2. Germline V gives CDR1 MNHEY, CDR2 SVGAGI. V trimming: 3 bases; J trimming: 7 bases; junction bases outside the gene matches: 6. This CDR3 has 13 residues. The CDR3 is CASSYGGSDEQYF. The DNA of the CDR3 is TGTGCCAGCAGTTATGGCGGGAGTGATGAGCAGTACTTC.

The V gene is TRBV5-6, the J gene TRBJ2-5; 8 nucleotides line up with TRBD2. The CDR3 covers 15 residues. After removal of 4 bases from V and 3 bases from J, the junction contained 8 bases not matched to a gene. Germline loops: CDR1 SGHDT, CDR2 YYEEEE. The CDR3 DNA follows: TGTGCCAGCAGCCTTTATAGCGGGGTGAAAGAGACCCAGTACTTC. Translation: CASSLYSGVKETQYF.